The source of this T cell receptor beta chain is a study of shared clonotypes between healthy human individuals. The CDR3 has 18 residues. The study ran the assay at deep level. Sequencing used immunoSEQ multiplex PCR; TCRdb keeps in-frame clones, though not all of them. The table records about 490,000 clones, 76% of them present only once. The source material was PBMCs. The sequence was collected from a middle-aged woman in good health. Some clones in this sample may be carry-over from other donors' samples. The rearrangement uses TRBV21-1 and TRBJ2-7; TRBD2, as called in the table, went unchecked against the DNA. TRBV21-1 is deemed a pseudogene. CDR3 nucleotides: TGTGCCAGCAGCAAAGGGGGCGCCGAGGAGCGGGAGTCTTACGAGCAGTACTTC. Translated, it gives CASSKGGAEERESYEQYF.